This note documents a single T cell receptor beta chain sequence. This sample was taken from a study of yellow fever vaccine responses in identical twins. CDR3 length equals 15 residues. V lost 6 bases, J lost 4 bases, and 7 bases stayed unmatched. TCRdb fed the RT-PCR reads into MiXCR, producing one record per CDR3 protein. The sample contains 9,500 to 13,000 distinct CDR3 sequences, roughly 85% of which appear only once. V is TRBV12-3 or TRBV12-4 and J is TRBJ2-5; 11 bases agree with TRBD1. The starting material was T cells from blood (PBMCs), unsorted or a sorted subset (not recorded which), obtained before or after yellow fever vaccination (not recorded which). The TCR originated in a young woman who received the yellow fever vaccine. The CDR3 DNA is TGTGCCAGCAGAACCGGACAGGGGGCTCTAGAGACCCAGTACTTC. This translates into CASRTGQGALETQYF.